One and the same sample provided the 14 T cell receptor beta chains below, sequenced in a study of T cell responses to AZD1222 COVID-19 vaccine. Only in-frame clones appear in the TCRdb table, and some are missing; sequencing was by immunoSEQ multiplex PCR. Of fewer than 45,000 clones detected, roughly nine tenths appear once; the ten largest clones hold approximately 7%. Sequencing was performed on peripheral blood, taken on day 0 of AZD1222 vaccination. The receptors originated from an adult in good health.

This rearrangement joins TRBV5-6 to TRBJ2-5; a possible D gene is TRBD1 (7 bases). V was cut by 2 bases and J by 4 bases, with 21 bases left in between. Germline CDR1 and CDR2: SGHDT and YYEEEE. The CDR3 is 17 residues long. CDR3 nucleotides: TGTGCCAGCAGCTTATGGACAGGAGGGATAGGGCGAGAGACCCAGTACTTC. The encoded protein is CASSLWTGGIGRETQYF.

Points on this clone: Different DNA sequences within this sample yield the same CDR3. CDR3 loop: CASSSGGRETQYF. DNA of the CDR3: TGTGCCAGCAGTTCGGGGGGCCGAGAGACCCAGTACTTC. This chain connects TRBV12-3 or TRBV12-4 to TRBJ2-5; maybe TRBD2 (7 bases). The CDR3 consists of 13 residues. The ends were cut back, 4 bases at V and 4 bases at J, with 10 bases in the middle.

The chain uses TRBV2 and TRBJ1-2, with 10 bases matching TRBD1. The V gene end was trimmed by 9 bases and the J gene end by 4 bases; junction bases not matched to a gene: 8. From germline, CDR1 is SNHLY and CDR2 FYNNEI. The CDR3 spans 14 residues. The DNA of the CDR3 is TGTGCCAGTACCTCGGGACAGGGGAGCTATGGCTACACCTTC. It specifies CASTSGQGSYGYTF.

The count of this clone is one. This sequence joins TRBV4-2 and TRBJ2-5; D is perhaps TRBD2 (6 bases). Trimming took off 1 base at V and 5 bases at J, with 20 bases between the two ends. The CDR3 sequence is 17 residues long. Germline V CDR1 and CDR2: LGHNA, YNFKEQ. CDR3 protein: CASSQAVVADFRETQYF. The CDR3 DNA sequence: TGTGCCAGCAGCCAAGCTGTGGTAGCGGACTTCAGGGAGACCCAGTACTTC.

The V gene is TRBV7-9, the J gene TRBJ1-5, with 7 bases aligning to TRBD1. V lost 4 bases to trimming and J lost 5 bases; unmatched junction nucleotides: 8. The CDR3 has 15 amino acids. CDR1 and CDR2 (germline): SEHNR, FQNEAQ (reference sequence). The CDR3 DNA follows: TGTGCCAGCAGCTCCGGGGGGACAGCCTATCAGCCCCAGCATTTT. Translated: CASSSGGTAYQPQHF.

This clone was recorded once. The chain couples TRBV7-6 to TRBJ2-7; 7 bases agree with TRBD1. This CDR3 contains 13 residues. CDR1 SGHVS and CDR2 FNYEAQ come from the germline V gene. V shed 5 bases, J shed 5 bases, and the junction held 6 bases outside the gene matches. CDR3 protein: CASSIDRVNEQYF. As DNA, the CDR3 is TGTGCCAGCAGCATAGACAGGGTTAACGAGCAGTACTTC.

The chain is built from TRBV3-1 (or the pseudogene TRBV3-2) and TRBJ1-6; D remains ambiguous. Germline V gene data show CDR1 as LGHDT and CDR2 as YNNKEL (reference sequence). This CDR3 is built from 14 residues. V lost 6 bases and J 3 bases, leaving 9 bases between the germline ends. CDR3 coding DNA: TGTGCCAGCAGTCTACAGCTCTATAATTCACCCCTCCACTTT. It is translated as CASSLQLYNSPLHF.

The chain joins TRBV9 to TRBJ2-7; D remains unclear. This CDR3 has 15 residues. Trimming left V 2 bases short and J 1 base short, with 13 bases between. Germline CDR1 reads SGDLS; CDR2 reads YYNGEE. The CDR3 DNA sequence: TGTGCCAGCAGCGTCACCCCGGGCCAGTCCTACGAGCAGTACTTC. Protein sequence: CASSVTPGQSYEQYF.

This clone was detected only a few times. The chain joins TRBV7-2 to TRBJ2-7; D ambiguous. V lost 1 base and J 5 bases, leaving 15 bases between the germline ends. Germline CDR1 and CDR2: SGHTA and FQGNSA. The CDR3 consists of 15 residues. CDR3 protein: CASSLGLRKGDEQYF. CDR3 coding DNA: TGTGCCAGCAGCTTAGGGCTCAGAAAAGGTGACGAGCAGTACTTC.

The chain joins TRBV6-5 to TRBJ2-3, with 10 bases fitting TRBD1. The germline gives CDR1 MNHEY, CDR2 SVGAGI. Trimming took 0 bases from V and 4 from J; bases not matched to a gene: 1. The length of the CDR3 is 15 residues. This CDR3 is CASSYSGTGADTQYF. Here the CDR3 DNA reads TGTGCCAGCAGTTACTCGGGGACAGGGGCAGATACGCAGTATTTT.

The chain carries TRBV5-1 and TRBJ1-1, with D maybe TRBD1 (6 bases). V was pared by 3 bases and J by 5 bases, with 11 bases between. The CDR3 length is 13 residues. Germline values: CDR1 SGHRS, CDR2 YFSETQ. CDR3 sequence (DNA): TGCGCCAGCAGCTCAGGGGTTGGTACTGAAGCTTTCTTT. This codes for CASSSGVGTEAFF. Based on the CDR3 plus reference TRBV5-1 and TRBJ1-1, the full variable domain is KAGVTQTPRYLIKTRGQQVTLSCSPISGHRSVSWYQQTPGQGLQFLFEYFSETQRNKGNFPGRFSGRQFSNSRSEMNVSTLELGDSALYLCASSSGVGTEAFFGQGTRLTVV.

V usage is TRBV9 and J usage is TRBJ2-7, with 7 positions matching TRBD2. In germline, CDR1 is SGDLS, CDR2 YYNGEE. There are 15 residues in the CDR3. V trimming: 4 bases; J trimming: 6 bases; junction bases outside the gene matches: 13. The CDR3 spells CASSPTDHPGGEQYF. DNA of the CDR3: TGTGCCAGCAGCCCGACCGATCACCCGGGGGGCGAGCAGTACTTC.

The rearrangement joins TRBV27 to TRBJ2-7; unclear D gene. V gave up 5 bases and J gave up 2 bases, with 13 bases separating them. Germline V CDR1 and CDR2: MNHEY, SMNVEV (reference sequence). This CDR3 has 14 residues. The CDR3 region is CASSPLTETYEQYF. DNA of the CDR3: TGTGCCAGCAGTCCATTGACCGAGACCTACGAGCAGTACTTC.

The chain has TRBV4-1 and TRBJ2-7; TRBD2 matches 15 bases. The CDR3 is 18 amino acids. Germline V gene sequence: CDR1 MGHRA, CDR2 YSYEKL. J was trimmed by 2 bases and V by 3 bases; bases with no gene match: 8. Here the CDR3 DNA reads TGCGCCAGCAGCCATTGGCCGGGACTAGCGGGAGGAACCTACGAGCAGTACTTC. Translating it yields CASSHWPGLAGGTYEQYF.